A selection of T cell receptor beta chains follows, all from one sample in a study of blood T cell repertoires in COVID-19. The table came from immunoSEQ multiplex PCR; TCRdb's copy has only in-frame clones and leaves some out. The table has around 300,000 clones, around 88% seen once. Sequencing input: peripheral blood. The receptors were sampled from a woman aged 25 to 39 with COVID-19, enrolled during active disease. Each CDR3 is given with its conserved first and last residue. The D gene is left open where the match is weak. Clone sizes are given selectively: once, few, many, or a class where the clone is expanded.

v_gene	d_gene	j_gene	abundance	CDR3nt	CDR3aa
TRBV20-1	TRBD1	TRBJ1-2	.	TGCAGTGCCACGACAGGGTATGGCTACACCTTC	CSATTGYGYTF
TRBV10-3	.	TRBJ2-7	.	TGTGCCATCAGGGGCCTGACAGAGGAAAATCACCAATACGAGCAGTACTTC	CAIRGLTEENHQYEQYF
TRBV30	.	TRBJ1-5	.	TGTGCCTGGAACGAGGGCGGGGGATGGCAGCCCCAGCATTTT	CAWNEGGGWQPQHF
TRBV21-1	.	TRBJ1-1	.	TGTGCCGTGGGATCGGGACAGGAGAACACTGAAGCTTTCTTT	CAVGSGQENTEAFF
TRBV6-5	.	TRBJ1-5	.	TGTGCCAGCAGCTATGGGGGCCCCAATCAGCCCCAGCATTTT	CASSYGGPNQPQHF
TRBV6-6	TRBD1	TRBJ1-2	once	TGTGCCAGCAGCGTGGACAGGGGGATTTATGGCTACACCTTC	CASSVDRGIYGYTF
TRBV28	TRBD2	TRBJ2-1	.	TGTGCCAGCAGTTTGCTGGCGGGGGGGACTAATGAGCAGTTCTTC	CASSLLAGGTNEQFF
TRBV2	.	TRBJ1-5	.	TGTGCCAGCCGGACTTCGGGAAACAATCAGCCCCAGCATTTT	CASRTSGNNQPQHF
TRBV5-1	TRBD2	TRBJ2-3	.	TGCGCCAGCAGCTTGTCGGGACTAGCGGGGGGAAGAGATACGCAGTATTTT	CASSLSGLAGGRDTQYF
TRBV7-9	.	TRBJ1-2	.	TGTGCCAGCAGCTTGCCGGGACTCTATGGCTACACCTTC	CASSLPGLYGYTF